These 24 T cell receptor beta chains came from one sample sequenced in a study of identical twins. TCRdb itself ran the 5' RACE reads through MiXCR, one entry per CDR3 protein. The table has under 250,000 distinct CDR3 sequences, roughly 13% seen once. These data were also reused for a study on yellow fever vaccine responses in identical twins.

The sequenced sample was memory (CD45RO+) T cells sorted from blood. The receptors shown here come from a woman in her late teens or twenties in good health.

This clonotype was recorded many times. The DNA of the CDR3 is TGTGCCAGCAGGAGGACAGGCGGTTACTACGAGCAGTACTTC. Its protein is CASRRTGGYYEQYF. V is TRBV7-2 and J is TRBJ2-7, with 7 bases aligning to TRBD1. Germline V lookup: CDR1 SGHTA, CDR2 FQGNSA. This CDR3 is built from 14 residues. The V segment lost 6 bases and the J segment 3 bases; nucleotides outside the gene matches: 8. The variable domain in full, with the rest retrieved from reference TRBV7-2 and TRBJ2-7, is GAGVSQSPSNKVTEKGKDVELRCDPISGHTALYWYRQSLGQGLEFLIYFQGNSAPDKSGLPSDRFSAERTGGSVSTLTIQRTQQEDSAVYLCASRRTGGYYEQYFGPGTRLTVT.

This chain connects TRBV5-1 to TRBJ1-2; 7 nucleotides match TRBD1. The CDR3 sequence is 17 residues long. Germline V lookup: CDR1 SGHRS, CDR2 YFSETQ. Unmatched junction bases numbered 12, after V lost 4 bases and J lost 0 bases. The CDR3 coding sequence is TGCGCCAGCAGCCTGGAACAACAGGGGCACTCTAACTATGGCTACACCTTC. Encoded protein: CASSLEQQGHSNYGYTF.

This clonotype was seen a few times. One junction end disagrees with the germline gene, perhaps due to a read error. The V and J genes are TRBV28 and TRBJ2-7; 12 bases agree with TRBD1. The CDR3 totals 16 residues. Germline assignment: CDR1 MDHEN and CDR2 SYDVKM. The CDR3 coding sequence is TGTGCCAGCAGGTTATCCGGGACAGGGGGCACCTACGAGCAGTACTTC. Its translation is CASRLSGTGGTYEQYF.

V and J are TRBV4-1 and TRBJ2-7; 7 nucleotides align to TRBD1. V lost 5 bases to trimming and J lost 0 bases; unmatched junction nucleotides: 10. Germline CDR1 reads MGHRA; CDR2 reads YSYEKL. CDR3 length equals 16 residues. The chain's CDR3 is CASSTQTGTSSYEQYF. The CDR3 DNA reads TGCGCCAGCAGCACCCAGACAGGGACGAGCTCCTACGAGCAGTACTTC.

This chain joins TRBV30 and TRBJ2-2, with D perhaps matching TRBD2 (6 bases). The germline V gene encodes CDR1 GTSNPN and CDR2 SVGIG (reference sequence). This CDR3 contains 14 residues. V lost 3 bases to trimming and J lost 5 bases, with 13 bases between them. The CDR3 spells CAWSISGRTGELFF. The CDR3 region has the DNA TGTGCCTGGAGCATCAGTGGGAGGACCGGGGAGCTGTTTTTT.

This clonotype has only a few counts. The chain carries TRBV10-3 and TRBJ2-1; 7 nucleotides agree with TRBD2. The CDR3 runs to 16 residues. Trimming cost V 2 bases and J 0 bases; bases outside gene matches: 4. The V gene's germline CDR1 is ENHRY and CDR2 SYGVKD. CDR3 in amino acids: CAISEPGLSSYNEQFF. The CDR3 bases are TGTGCCATCAGTGAGCCGGGACTAAGCTCCTACAATGAGCAGTTCTTC.

This clonotype was observed a few times. The genes are TRBV5-6 and TRBJ2-5, with a tentative D call TRBD2 (5 bases). Germline V gene sequence: CDR1 SGHDT, CDR2 YYEEEE. CDR3 size: 15 residues. Trimming cost V 4 bases and J 2 bases, with 15 bases left between them. The CDR3 DNA reads TGTGCCAGCAGCGCGATAGGACTGGCGCAAGAGACCCAGTACTTC. Encoded protein: CASSAIGLAQETQYF.

The V gene is TRBV3-1, the J gene TRBJ2-5; D not resolved. Trimming stripped 4 bases from V and 4 bases from J, with 10 bases between. The CDR3 sequence is 13 residues long. Germline CDR1 is LGHDT and CDR2 is YNNKEL (reference sequence). CDR3 DNA sequence: TGTGCCAGCAGCCTCAGCCGCCTAGAGACCCAGTACTTC. This gives the protein CASSLSRLETQYF.

The chain joins TRBV15 to TRBJ1-5; D is perhaps TRBD1 (5 bases). Per the germline V gene, CDR1 is LNHNV and CDR2 is YYDKDF (reference sequence). Deletions cut 0 bases from V and 6 bases from J, with 12 bases between. The CDR3 loop spans 15 amino acids. CDR3 nucleotides: TGTGCCACCAGCAGAGACTTAGGGGTGGGTCAGCCCCAGCATTTT. Residues: CATSRDLGVGQPQHF.

This clonotype was observed a handful of times. The chain is built from TRBV20-1 and TRBJ2-2, with 8 nucleotides matching TRBD2. CDR1 and CDR2 from the germline V gene are DFQATT and SNEGSKA (reference sequence). The V and J ends lost 6 bases and 4 bases, in that order; junction bases with no gene match: 13. The CDR3 is 16 amino acids. The CDR3 DNA reads TGCAGTGCGGACTCGGGGGGGCGGTCGTTCACCGGGGAGCTGTTTTTT. This encodes CSADSGGRSFTGELFF.

The chain couples TRBV5-1 to TRBJ2-7; 7 bases match TRBD2. Per the germline V gene, CDR1 is SGHRS and CDR2 is YFSETQ. The CDR3 consists of 13 residues. Trimming took 2 bases from V and 10 from J; bases not matched to a gene: 9. This CDR3 is CASSLVRLAEQYF. CDR3 bases: TGCGCCAGCAGCTTAGTTCGACTAGCAGAACAGTACTTC.

This chain uses TRBV6-5 with TRBJ2-1, with D maybe TRBD1 (5 bases). There are 14 residues in the CDR3. In germline, CDR1 is MNHEY, CDR2 SVGAGI. V was shortened by 2 bases and J by 13 bases, with 18 bases between the two germline ends. The DNA of the CDR3 is TGTGCCAGCAGTTACCGGTCCCAGGGTCAGTTTCAGTTCTTC. Encoded protein: CASSYRSQGQFQFF.

The chain combines TRBV6-1 with TRBJ1-4, with D uncertain. The V end lost 8 bases, the J end lost 7 bases, and 17 bases lay between the germline ends. This CDR3 contains 14 residues. In germline, CDR1 is MNHNS, CDR2 SASEGT. The chain's CDR3 is CASCEQPGSEKLFF. CDR3 nucleotides: TGTGCCAGCTGCGAACAGCCGGGTAGTGAAAAACTGTTTTTT.

The table lists this clonotype with many counts. The gene calls are TRBV5-1 and TRBJ2-5; weak D call: TRBD2 (5 bases). The CDR3 length is 14 residues. V was shortened by 4 bases and J by 5 bases, with 15 bases between the two germline ends. Germline CDR1 reads SGHRS; CDR2 reads YFSETQ. As DNA, the CDR3 is TGCGCCAGCAGCCGCCAGCCGGGGAAGGAGACCCAGTACTTC. This encodes CASSRQPGKETQYF.

This clonotype was recorded many times. V gene TRBV12-3 or TRBV12-4 combines with J gene TRBJ2-2, with D tentatively TRBD2 (5 bases). Deletions cut 3 bases from V and 2 bases from J, with 13 bases between. CDR3 size: 16 residues. In nucleotides, the CDR3 is TGTGCCAGCAGTTTCGGAGGACTTCCAAACACCGGGGAGCTGTTTTTT. Translating it yields CASSFGGLPNTGELFF.

This clonotype appeared many times. J is TRBJ1-1 and V is TRBV3-1; weak D call: TRBD1 (5 bases). The germline V gene has CDR1 LGHDT and CDR2 YNNKEL (reference sequence). Between the trimmed V and J ends, which lost 4 bases and 1 base, there was a span of 16 bases. The CDR3 loop spans 16 amino acids. CDR3 DNA sequence: TGTGCCAGCAGCCCCCGACAGACAGCACCGAACACTGAAGCTTTCTTT. This sequence encodes CASSPRQTAPNTEAFF.

This chain connects TRBV6-1 to TRBJ2-5; 8 nucleotides line up with TRBD1. Germline V CDR1 and CDR2: MNHNS, SASEGT. After removal of 6 bases from V and 5 bases from J, the junction contained 8 bases not matched to a gene. There are 14 residues in the CDR3. CDR3 DNA: TGTGCCAGCAGGGCCGGACAGGGTGTGGAGACCCAGTACTTC. As protein: CASRAGQGVETQYF.

This clonotype has more than one count but fewer than ten. The chain is built from TRBV10-3 and TRBJ2-5, with 9 nucleotides matching TRBD1. The germline V gene encodes CDR1 ENHRY and CDR2 SYGVKD. This CDR3 contains 14 residues. V shed 6 bases and J 3 bases; nucleotides not matched to a gene: 5. The CDR3 coding sequence is TGTGCCATCAGACAGGGACAGGGAAAAGAGACCCAGTACTTC. It translates to CAIRQGQGKETQYF.

This clonotype appeared a few times. The chain combines TRBV28 with TRBJ2-3; D might be TRBD1 (6 bases). Germline V gives CDR1 MDHEN, CDR2 SYDVKM. The CDR3 is made up of 15 amino acids. Trimming removed 4 bases from V and 0 bases from J, with 11 bases in between. CDR3 sequence: CASSSTGESTDTQYF. The CDR3 nucleotides read TGTGCCAGCAGTTCGACAGGCGAAAGCACAGATACGCAGTATTTT.

CDR3 nucleotides: TGTGCCAGCCATCGCGGGGGCGCTCCAGGCAACTATGGCTACACCTTC. It is translated as CASHRGGAPGNYGYTF. This chain connects TRBV7-8 to TRBJ1-2; D possibly corresponds to TRBD1 (6 bases). The V end was cut by 8 bases, the J end by 2 bases, with 21 bases between. Germline V gene sequence: CDR1 SGHVS, CDR2 FQNEAQ. The CDR3 spans 16 residues.

This clonotype was seen only a few times. This chain connects TRBV28 to TRBJ2-3, with 7 positions matching TRBD2. Germline lookup yields CDR1 MDHEN and CDR2 SYDVKM. CDR3 length: 15 amino acids. V gave up 4 bases and J gave up 2 bases; unmatched junction bases: 6. The CDR3 protein is CASSSWTSSTDTQYF. The CDR3, as DNA: TGTGCCAGCAGTTCCTGGACTAGTTCCACAGATACGCAGTATTTT.

V gene TRBV15 combines with J gene TRBJ2-3, with 13 bases matching TRBD2. The CDR3 consists of 18 residues. From germline, CDR1 is LNHNV and CDR2 YYDKDF (reference sequence). Unmatched junction bases numbered 12, after V lost 5 bases and J lost 4 bases. The CDR3 reads CATSWGDGGLAGADTQYF. Written as DNA, the CDR3 is TGTGCCACCAGCTGGGGGGACGGAGGACTAGCGGGAGCAGATACGCAGTATTTT.

The CDR3 is CASSVTSGGAQLSTDTQYF. As DNA, the CDR3 is TGTGCCAGCAGTGTGACTAGCGGGGGGGCCCAGCTAAGCACAGATACGCAGTATTTT. The chain carries TRBV6-1 and TRBJ2-3; 14 nucleotides match TRBD2. J was trimmed by 0 bases and V by 4 bases; bases with no gene match: 9. The CDR3 contains 19 residues. Germline CDR1 and CDR2: MNHNS and SASEGT.

This clonotype has a count of ten or more. V and J are TRBV5-1 and TRBJ2-1, with 7 bases identical to TRBD2. Germline CDR1 SGHRS, CDR2 YFSETQ. J gave up 7 bases and V 4 bases, and 5 bases lay outside the gene matches. CDR3 size: 13 residues. The CDR3 DNA reads TGCGCCAGCAGCGTACATAGCGGGAATGAGCAGTTCTTC. It translates to CASSVHSGNEQFF.